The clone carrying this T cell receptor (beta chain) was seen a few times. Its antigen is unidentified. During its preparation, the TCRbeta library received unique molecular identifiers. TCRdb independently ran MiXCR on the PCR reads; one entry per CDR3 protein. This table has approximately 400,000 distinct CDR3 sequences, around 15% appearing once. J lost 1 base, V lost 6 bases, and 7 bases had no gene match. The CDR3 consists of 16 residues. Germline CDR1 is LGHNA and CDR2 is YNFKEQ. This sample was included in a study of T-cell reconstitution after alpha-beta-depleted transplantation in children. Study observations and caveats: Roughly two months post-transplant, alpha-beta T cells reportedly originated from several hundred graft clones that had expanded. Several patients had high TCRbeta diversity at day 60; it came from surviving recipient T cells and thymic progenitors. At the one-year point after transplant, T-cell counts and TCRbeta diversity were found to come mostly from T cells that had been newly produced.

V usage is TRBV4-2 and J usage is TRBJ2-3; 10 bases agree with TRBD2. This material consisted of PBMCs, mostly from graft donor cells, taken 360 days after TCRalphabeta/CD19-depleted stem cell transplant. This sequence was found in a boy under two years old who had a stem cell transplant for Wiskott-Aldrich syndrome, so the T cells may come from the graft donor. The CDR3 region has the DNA TGTGCCAGCAGACCTTCTCTAGCGGGGGGCACAGATACGCAGTATTTT. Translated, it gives CASRPSLAGGTDTQYF.